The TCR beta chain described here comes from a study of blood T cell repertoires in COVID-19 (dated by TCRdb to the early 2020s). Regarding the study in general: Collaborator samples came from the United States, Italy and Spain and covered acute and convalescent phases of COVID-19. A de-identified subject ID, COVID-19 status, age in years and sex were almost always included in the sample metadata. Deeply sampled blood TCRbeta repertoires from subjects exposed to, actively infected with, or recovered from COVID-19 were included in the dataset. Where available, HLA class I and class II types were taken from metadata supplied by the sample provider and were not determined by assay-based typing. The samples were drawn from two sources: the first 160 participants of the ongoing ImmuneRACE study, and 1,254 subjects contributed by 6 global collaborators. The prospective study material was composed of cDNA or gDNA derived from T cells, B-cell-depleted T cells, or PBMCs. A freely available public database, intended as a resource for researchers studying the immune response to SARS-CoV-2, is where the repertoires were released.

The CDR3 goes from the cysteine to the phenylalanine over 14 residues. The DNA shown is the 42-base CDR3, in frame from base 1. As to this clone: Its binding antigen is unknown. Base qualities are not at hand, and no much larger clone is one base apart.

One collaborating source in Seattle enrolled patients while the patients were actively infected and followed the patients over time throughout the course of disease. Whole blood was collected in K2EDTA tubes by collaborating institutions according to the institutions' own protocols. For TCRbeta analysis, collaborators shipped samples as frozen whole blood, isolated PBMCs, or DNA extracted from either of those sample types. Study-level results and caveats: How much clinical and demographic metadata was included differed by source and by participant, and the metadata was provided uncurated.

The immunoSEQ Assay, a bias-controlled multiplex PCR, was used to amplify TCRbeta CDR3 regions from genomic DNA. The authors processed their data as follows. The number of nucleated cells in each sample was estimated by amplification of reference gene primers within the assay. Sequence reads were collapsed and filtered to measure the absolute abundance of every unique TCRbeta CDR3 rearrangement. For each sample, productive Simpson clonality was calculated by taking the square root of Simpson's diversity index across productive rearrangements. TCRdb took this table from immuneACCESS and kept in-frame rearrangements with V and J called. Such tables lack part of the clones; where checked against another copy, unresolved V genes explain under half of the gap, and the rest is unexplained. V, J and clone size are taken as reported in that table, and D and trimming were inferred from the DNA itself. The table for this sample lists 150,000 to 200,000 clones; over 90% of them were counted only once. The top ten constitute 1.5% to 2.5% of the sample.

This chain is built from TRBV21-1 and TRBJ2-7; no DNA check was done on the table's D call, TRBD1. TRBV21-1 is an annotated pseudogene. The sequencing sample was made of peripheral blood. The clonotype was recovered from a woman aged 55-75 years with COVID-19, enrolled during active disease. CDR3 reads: CASSNIGQLYEQYF. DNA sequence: TGTGCCAGCAGCAATATCGGACAACTCTACGAGCAGTACTTC.